These 23 T cell receptor beta chains were sequenced from one sample in a study of T cells in Graves' hyperthyroidism and ophthalmopathy. RNA transcripts gave rise to amplified TCR beta CDR3 regions. The TCR CDR3 was amplified in a first-round RT-PCR using the HTBI primer set. TCRdb re-called the multiplex PCR reads through MiXCR, storing one row per CDR3 protein. This sample has 300,000 to 400,000 distinct CDR3 sequences, with about 15% found just once. Sample: blood. The receptors originated from a woman aged 25 to 45 with Graves' ophthalmopathy.

At least ten counts were recorded for this clonotype. V and J are TRBV6-2 or TRBV6-3 and TRBJ2-7; D gene unclear. The CDR3 is 13 residues long. V was trimmed by 5 bases and J by 3 bases, leaving 11 bases between them. Germline loops: CDR1 MNHEY, CDR2 SVGEGT. The CDR3 protein is CASSNTEYYEQYF. The CDR3, as DNA: TGTGCCAGCAGTAATACAGAATACTACGAGCAGTACTTC.

The rearrangement joins TRBV6-1 to TRBJ2-2, with D perhaps TRBD2 (5 bases). Germline V gene data show CDR1 as MNHNS and CDR2 as SASEGT. This CDR3 comprises 16 residues. The ends were cut back, 6 bases at V and 1 base at J, with 15 bases in the middle. DNA for the CDR3: TGTGCCAGCAGCCATCCCCCGGGGATGAACACCGGGGAGCTGTTTTTT. Its protein product is CASSHPPGMNTGELFF.

In this sample, this clonotype turned up many times. The chain uses TRBV6-1 and TRBJ1-1, with a tentative D call TRBD1 (5 bases). The ends were cut back, 1 base at V and 10 bases at J, with 16 bases in the middle. This CDR3 has 14 residues. Germline V gene sequence: CDR1 MNHNS, CDR2 SASEGT. CDR3 bases: TGTGCCAGCAGTGAAGGGTTCAGGGAGTCAGGAGCTTTCTTT. Its translation is CASSEGFRESGAFF.

This clonotype came up many times. The rearrangement links TRBV12-3 or TRBV12-4 to TRBJ2-1, with D perhaps matching TRBD1 or TRBD2 (5 bases each). Deletions cut 5 bases from V and 7 bases from J, with 15 bases between. The CDR3 extends over 14 amino acids. The CDR3 is CASSPPGTQNEQFF. The DNA for the CDR3 is TGTGCCAGCAGTCCCCCAGGGACCCAAAATGAGCAGTTCTTC.

The chain is built from TRBV6-1 and TRBJ2-7; no clear D gene. Trimming cost V 6 bases and J 1 base, with 10 bases left between them. The germline V gene encodes CDR1 MNHNS and CDR2 SASEGT. This CDR3 comprises 13 residues. The CDR3: CASRLRESYEQYF. CDR3 coding DNA: TGTGCCAGCAGGCTGAGAGAGTCCTACGAGCAGTACTTC.

This clonotype was observed many times. The CDR3 nucleotides are TGTGCCAGCAGCTACTATACAGGGGAAGCTGAAGCTTTCTTT. This encodes CASSYYTGEAEAFF. The V and J genes are TRBV7-9 and TRBJ1-1; 7 bases match TRBD1. From germline, CDR1 is SEHNR and CDR2 FQNEAQ (reference sequence). This CDR3 is built from 14 residues. The junction had 8 bases not matched to a gene; V was cut back by 4 bases and J by 6 bases.

Ten or more counts support this clonotype. This rearrangement joins TRBV20-1 to TRBJ1-5; a weak D match, TRBD1 (5 bases). Trimming stripped 3 bases from V and 0 bases from J, with 15 bases between. Germline values: CDR1 DFQATT, CDR2 SNEGSKA (reference sequence). The CDR3 totals 16 residues. The CDR3 coding sequence is TGCAGTGCTAGGAGGGGATCGGTGTATAGCAATCAGCCCCAGCATTTT. Translating gives CSARRGSVYSNQPQHF.

This clonotype was recorded at least ten times. V usage is TRBV11-1 and J usage is TRBJ2-7, with 7 bases matching TRBD2. Germline V lookup: CDR1 SGHAT, CDR2 FQDESV (reference sequence). Trimming took 1 base from V and 2 from J; bases not matched to a gene: 5. The CDR3 sequence is 15 residues long. CDR3 in amino acids: CASSLVGGLTYEQYF. CDR3 coding DNA: TGTGCCAGCAGCTTAGTGGGAGGGCTGACCTACGAGCAGTACTTC.

In its sample, this clonotype was seen many times. The rearrangement links TRBV28 to TRBJ2-2, with 10 bases aligning to TRBD2. The CDR3 has 18 amino acids. Germline lookup yields CDR1 MDHEN and CDR2 SYDVKM. The J segment lost 3 bases and the V segment lost 2 bases, leaving 9 bases of the junction unmatched. The CDR3 protein is CASSLGLAGAGDTGELFF. The CDR3 nucleotides read TGTGCCAGCAGTTTAGGCCTAGCGGGGGCCGGGGACACCGGGGAGCTGTTTTTT.

This clonotype came up many times. This chain joins TRBV4-1 and TRBJ2-5; TRBD1 or TRBD2 may be the D gene (6 bases each). The CDR3 has 15 residues. The germline V gene has CDR1 MGHRA and CDR2 YSYEKL. Trimming took off 3 bases at V and 4 bases at J, with 15 bases between the two ends. The CDR3 sequence is CASSHGGLVGETQYF. The CDR3 region has the DNA TGCGCCAGCAGCCATGGGGGGCTCGTTGGAGAGACCCAGTACTTC.

This clonotype was detected ten times or more. The genes are TRBV7-9 and TRBJ1-5; D remains ambiguous. The CDR3 length is 15 residues. Trimming left V 1 base short and J 6 bases short, with 13 bases between. Germline V gene sequence: CDR1 SEHNR, CDR2 FQNEAQ (reference sequence). CDR3 nucleotides: TGTGCCAGCAGCTTAGAGGGAGGTTGGGGTCAGCCCCAGCATTTT. This sequence encodes CASSLEGGWGQPQHF. The full variable domain, rest sourced from reference TRBV7-9 and TRBJ1-5, is DTGVSQNPRHKITKRGQNVTFRCDPISEHNRLYWYRQTLGQGPEFLTYFQNEAQLEKSRLLSDRFSAERPKGSFSTLEIQRTEQGDSAMYLCASSLEGGWGQPQHFGDGTRLSIL.

At least ten counts were recorded for this clonotype. The chain has TRBV28 and TRBJ1-2, with TRBD1 matching over 7 bases. This CDR3 contains 15 residues. The J segment lost 4 bases and the V segment lost 6 bases, leaving 11 bases of the junction unmatched. Germline CDR1 is MDHEN and CDR2 is SYDVKM. CDR3 sequence reads: CASSFTQGSGYGYTF. The CDR3, as DNA: TGTGCCAGCAGCTTTACACAGGGGTCTGGCTATGGCTACACCTTC.

The chain combines TRBV6-5 with TRBJ1-3, with D possibly matching TRBD1 (6 bases). The CDR3 has 14 residues. Trimming removed 2 bases from V and 3 bases from J, with 8 bases in between. Germline V gives CDR1 MNHEY, CDR2 SVGAGI. The CDR3 loop is CASSYGGGGNTIYF. As DNA, the CDR3 is TGTGCCAGCAGTTACGGGGGCGGTGGAAACACCATATATTTT.

A few counts support this clonotype. This may be a read error, as it is one base from a much larger clone. This chain joins TRBV30 and TRBJ2-2; D gene ambiguous. Germline CDR1 reads GTSNPN; CDR2 reads SVGIG (reference sequence). V was pared by 1 base and J by 2 bases, with 5 bases between. The length of the CDR3 is 13 residues. CDR3 sequence (DNA): TGTGCCTGGAGTGCTTTCAACACCGGGGAGCTGTTTTTT. It yields the protein CAWSAFNTGELFF.

V gene TRBV10-3 combines with J gene TRBJ1-5; no clear D. V was shortened by 2 bases and J by 5 bases, with 7 bases between the two germline ends. Germline V lookup: CDR1 ENHRY, CDR2 SYGVKD. The CDR3 runs to 13 residues. The CDR3: CAISEGEDQPQHF. The CDR3 nucleotides read TGTGCCATCAGTGAGGGGGAAGATCAGCCCCAGCATTTT.

This clonotype has a count of ten or more. The chain has TRBV2 and TRBJ2-1; D is unclear. The germline gives CDR1 SNHLY, CDR2 FYNNEI. Trimming removed 5 bases at V and 0 bases at J, with 8 bases between. This CDR3 is 14 amino acids long. The chain's CDR3 is CASSRRDSYNEQFF. The CDR3 DNA is TGTGCCAGCAGTCGAAGGGACTCCTACAATGAGCAGTTCTTC.

This clonotype was found many times. The chain is built from TRBV2 and TRBJ1-1; D might be TRBD1 (5 bases). Germline CDR1 is SNHLY and CDR2 is FYNNEI. The germline V and J ends were trimmed by 6 bases and 0 bases, with 17 bases remaining between them. CDR3 length equals 16 residues. The CDR3 protein is CASRKTQGAMNTEAFF. CDR3 bases: TGTGCCAGCAGAAAAACTCAGGGCGCGATGAACACTGAAGCTTTCTTT.

The table lists this clonotype with many counts. The chain recombines TRBV11-2 with TRBJ2-1, with D tentatively TRBD2 (5 bases). V was pared by 1 base and J by 2 bases, with 15 bases between. Germline-derived CDR1 and CDR2 are SGHAT and FQNNGV. CDR3 length: 17 amino acids. CDR3 in DNA: TGTGCCAGCAGCTTAGGTCGGGCCAGCGGAACCTACAATGAGCAGTTCTTC. It translates to CASSLGRASGTYNEQFF.

CDR3 sequence (DNA): TGCGCCAGCAGCCCGGACACAGGTACTCTCTATGGCTACACCTTC. Residues: CASSPDTGTLYGYTF. The chain couples TRBV5-1 to TRBJ1-2; TRBD1 might be the D (5 bases). The CDR3 loop spans 15 amino acids. Trimming left V 4 bases short and J 4 bases short, with 17 bases between. Germline lookup yields CDR1 SGHRS and CDR2 YFSETQ.

This clonotype has at least ten counts. The chain carries TRBV20-1 and TRBJ2-5, with TRBD2 identical over 8 bases. Germline lookup yields CDR1 DFQATT and CDR2 SNEGSKA (reference sequence). Trimming at V came to 5 bases and at J to 4 bases, leaving 9 bases not matched to a gene. CDR3 length: 14 amino acids. The CDR3 bases are TGCAGTGCTCCCAGGAGCGGGGGAGGAGAGACCCAGTACTTC. It specifies CSAPRSGGGETQYF.

In this sample, this clonotype turned up many times. The chain joins TRBV15 to TRBJ1-2; 7 nucleotides align to TRBD1. Germline values: CDR1 LNHNV, CDR2 YYDKDF (reference sequence). CDR3 length equals 15 residues. The ends lost 3 bases at V and 4 bases at J; junction bases unmatched: 8. The CDR3 is CATSRGRGQVYGYTF. The CDR3 DNA reads as TGTGCCACCAGCAGGGGGAGAGGACAGGTCTATGGCTACACCTTC.

This chain uses TRBV5-8 with TRBJ1-4; 9 bases fit TRBD1. Unmatched junction bases numbered 10, after V lost 2 bases and J lost 2 bases. The V gene's germline CDR1 is SGHTS and CDR2 YDEGEE. The CDR3 extends over 18 amino acids. The DNA of the CDR3 is TGTGCCAGCAGCTTTACAGGGGGCGGACTTGGCACTAATGAAAAACTGTTTTTT. The encoded protein is CASSFTGGGLGTNEKLFF.

This clonotype came up many times. The chain is built from TRBV20-1 and TRBJ2-7; TRBD1 matches at 9 bases. This CDR3 is 16 amino acids long. Germline CDR1 DFQATT, CDR2 SNEGSKA (reference sequence). With 3 bases clipped from V and 6 bases from J, the junction kept 15 bases outside the gene matches. The CDR3 sequence: CSARETLRQGGLEQYF. The CDR3 DNA is TGCAGTGCTAGGGAAACGTTGAGACAGGGGGGTCTCGAGCAGTACTTC.